The entry below gives a single TCR beta chain sequence along with its context. This sample was included in a study of blood T cell repertoires in COVID-19. Study at large: The United States, Italy and Spain supplied acute and convalescent COVID-19 samples. T cells, B-cell-depleted T cells, or PBMCs supplied cDNA or gDNA.

The data were produced by immunoSEQ multiplex PCR, yet TCRdb's version contains in-frame clones alone and is incomplete. Here the sample spans about 220,000 clones, approximately 85% being singletons. Sequenced sample: peripheral blood. This clonotype was obtained from a woman in her sixties or seventies with COVID-19, enrolled during active disease.

CDR3 nucleotides: TGTGCCAGCAGTGCGGAGGGTGGCCCTTTCCTCTACGAGCAGTACTTC. This sequence encodes CASSAEGGPFLYEQYF. The chain uses TRBV6-2 or TRBV6-3 and TRBJ2-7; D may be TRBD2 (6 bases). Germline V gene sequence: CDR1 MNHEY, CDR2 SVGEGT. This CDR3 has 16 amino acids. V was cut by 5 bases and J by 3 bases, with 20 bases left in between.